This TCR beta chain was obtained from a study of T cells in Graves' hyperthyroidism and ophthalmopathy. What was amplified from RNA transcripts were TCR beta CDR3 regions. An initial round of RT-PCR targeting the TCR CDR3 relied on the HTBI primer set. TCRdb itself ran the multiplex PCR reads through MiXCR, one entry per CDR3 protein. The data contain a few hundred thousand distinct CDR3 sequences, roughly 15% of them seen just once; the ten biggest clones take up less than 15%. Overall study findings and caveats: Ophthalmopathy was separated from stable hyperthyroidism by a 13 V-J model. The majority of expanded thyroid clonotypes above 0.001 also appeared in blood.

CDR1 is SGHRS and CDR2 is YFSETQ in the germline V gene. V was pared by 0 bases and J by 0 bases, with 2 bases of the junction left unmatched. CDR3 length: 16 residues. The table lists this clonotype with a few counts. What it binds is unknown. Those with hyperthyroidism were 18 to 65 years old, newly diagnosed, and ill for under 2 months. Uncontrolled infections, other autoimmune diseases, pregnancy or lactation led to exclusion of patients. The V and J genes are TRBV5-1 and TRBJ1-3, with TRBD1 matching 8 bases. What was sequenced was blood. The receptor comes from a woman between 40 and 55 years old with Graves' hyperthyroidism that later progressed to Graves' ophthalmopathy. The CDR3 protein is CASSLGQGASGNTIYF. The CDR3 DNA reads as TGCGCCAGCAGCTTGGGGCAGGGGGCCTCTGGAAACACCATATATTTT.